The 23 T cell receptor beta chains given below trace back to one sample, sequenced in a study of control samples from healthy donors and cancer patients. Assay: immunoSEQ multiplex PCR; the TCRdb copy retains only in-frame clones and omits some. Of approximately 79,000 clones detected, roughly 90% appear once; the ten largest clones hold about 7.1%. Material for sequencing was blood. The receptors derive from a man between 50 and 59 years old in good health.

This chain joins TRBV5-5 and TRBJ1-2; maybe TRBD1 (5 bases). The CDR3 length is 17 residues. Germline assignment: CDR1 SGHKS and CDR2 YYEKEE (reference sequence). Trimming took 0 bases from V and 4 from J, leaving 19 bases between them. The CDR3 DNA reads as TGTGCCAGCAGCTTGGAGGCTCCGGGGCGACCTCTCTATGGCTACACCTTC. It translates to CASSLEAPGRPLYGYTF.

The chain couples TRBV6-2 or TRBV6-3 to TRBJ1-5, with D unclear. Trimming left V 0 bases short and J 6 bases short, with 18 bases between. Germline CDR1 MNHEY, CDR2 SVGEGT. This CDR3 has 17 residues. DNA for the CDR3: TGTGCCAGCAGTTACTCGCATCATGCGGCGGTCCCTCAGCCCCAGCATTTT. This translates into CASSYSHHAAVPQPQHF.

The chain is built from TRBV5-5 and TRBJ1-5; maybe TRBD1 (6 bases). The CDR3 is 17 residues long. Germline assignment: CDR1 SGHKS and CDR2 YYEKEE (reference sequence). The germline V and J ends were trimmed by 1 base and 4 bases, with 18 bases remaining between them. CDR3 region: CASSLYRTGTTNQPQHF. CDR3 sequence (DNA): TGTGCCAGCAGCTTGTATAGGACCGGGACAACTAATCAGCCCCAGCATTTT.

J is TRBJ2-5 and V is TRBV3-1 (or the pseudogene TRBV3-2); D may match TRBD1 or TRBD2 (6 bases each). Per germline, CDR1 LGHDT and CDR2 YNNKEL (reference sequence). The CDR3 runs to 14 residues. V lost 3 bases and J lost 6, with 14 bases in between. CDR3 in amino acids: CASSQGVGGQTQYF. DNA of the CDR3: TGTGCCAGCAGCCAGGGGGTCGGGGGCCAGACCCAGTACTTC.

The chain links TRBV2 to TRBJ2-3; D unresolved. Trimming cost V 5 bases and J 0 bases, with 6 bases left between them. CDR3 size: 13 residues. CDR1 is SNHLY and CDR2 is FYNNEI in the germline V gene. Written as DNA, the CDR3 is TGTGCCAGCAGTCGCCTCAGCACAGATACGCAGTATTTT. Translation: CASSRLSTDTQYF.

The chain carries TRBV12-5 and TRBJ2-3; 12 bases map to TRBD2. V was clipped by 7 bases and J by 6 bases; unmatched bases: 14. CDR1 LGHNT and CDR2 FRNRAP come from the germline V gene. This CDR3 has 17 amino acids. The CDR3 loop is CASAQLAGGPYTDTQYF. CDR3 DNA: TGTGCTAGTGCCCAACTAGCGGGGGGTCCCTATACGGATACGCAGTATTTT.

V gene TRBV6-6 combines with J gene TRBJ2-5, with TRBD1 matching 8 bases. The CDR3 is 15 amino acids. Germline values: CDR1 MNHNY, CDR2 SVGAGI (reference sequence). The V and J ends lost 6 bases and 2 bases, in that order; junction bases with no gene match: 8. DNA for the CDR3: TGTGCCAGCAGATCAGGGGGCGCGGGACAAGAGACCCAGTACTTC. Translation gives CASRSGGAGQETQYF.

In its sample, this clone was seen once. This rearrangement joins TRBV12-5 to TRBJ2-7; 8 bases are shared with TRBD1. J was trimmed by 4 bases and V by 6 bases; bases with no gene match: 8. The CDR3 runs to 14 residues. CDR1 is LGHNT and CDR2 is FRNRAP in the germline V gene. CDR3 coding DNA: TGTGCTAGTGGGCCAAGGACAGGGAGGTACGAGCAGTACTTC. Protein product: CASGPRTGRYEQYF.

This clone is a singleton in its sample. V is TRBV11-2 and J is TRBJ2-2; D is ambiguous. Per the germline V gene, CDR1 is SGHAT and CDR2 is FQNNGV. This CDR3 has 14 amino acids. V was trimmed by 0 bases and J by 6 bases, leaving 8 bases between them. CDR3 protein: CASSLDRSAGELFF. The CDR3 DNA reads TGTGCCAGCAGCTTAGATAGGTCGGCCGGGGAGCTGTTTTTT.

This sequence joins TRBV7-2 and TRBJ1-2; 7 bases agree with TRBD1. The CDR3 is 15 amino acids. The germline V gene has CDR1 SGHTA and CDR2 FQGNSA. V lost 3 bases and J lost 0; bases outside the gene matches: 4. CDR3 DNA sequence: TGTGCCAGCAGCTTCCGGGACAGTACTAACTATGGCTACACCTTC. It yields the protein CASSFRDSTNYGYTF.

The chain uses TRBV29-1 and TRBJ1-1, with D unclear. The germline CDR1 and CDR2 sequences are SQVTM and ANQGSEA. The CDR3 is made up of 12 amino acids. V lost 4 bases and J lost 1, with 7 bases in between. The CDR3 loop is CSVGAGNTEAFF. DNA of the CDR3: TGCAGCGTTGGAGCAGGGAACACTGAAGCTTTCTTT.

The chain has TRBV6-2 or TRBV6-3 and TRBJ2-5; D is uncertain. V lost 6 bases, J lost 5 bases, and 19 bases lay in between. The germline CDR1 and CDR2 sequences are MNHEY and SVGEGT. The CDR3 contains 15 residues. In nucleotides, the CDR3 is TGTGCCAGCAGCACCCTCCAGACTGTCGGGGAGACCCAGTACTTC. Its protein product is CASSTLQTVGETQYF.

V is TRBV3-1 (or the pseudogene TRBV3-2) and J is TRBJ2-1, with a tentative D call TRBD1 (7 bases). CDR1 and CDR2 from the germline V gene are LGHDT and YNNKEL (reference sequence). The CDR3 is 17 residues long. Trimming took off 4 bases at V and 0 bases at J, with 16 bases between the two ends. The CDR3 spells CASSPPGGTDSYNEQFF. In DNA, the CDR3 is TGTGCCAGCAGCCCTCCCGGCGGGACAGACTCCTACAATGAGCAGTTCTTC.

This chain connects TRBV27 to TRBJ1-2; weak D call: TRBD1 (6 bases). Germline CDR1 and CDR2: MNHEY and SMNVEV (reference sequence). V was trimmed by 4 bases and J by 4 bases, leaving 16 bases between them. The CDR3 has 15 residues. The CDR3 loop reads CASSSLTGIGYGYTF. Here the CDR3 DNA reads TGTGCCAGCAGTTCCCTAACAGGGATCGGCTATGGCTACACCTTC.

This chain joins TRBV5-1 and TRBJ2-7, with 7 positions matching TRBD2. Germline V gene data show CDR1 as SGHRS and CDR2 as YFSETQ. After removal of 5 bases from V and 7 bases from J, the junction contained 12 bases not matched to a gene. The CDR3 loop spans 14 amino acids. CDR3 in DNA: TGCGCCAGCAGTTTGACGGCGGGGGTCGGGGAGCAGTACTTC. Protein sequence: CASSLTAGVGEQYF.

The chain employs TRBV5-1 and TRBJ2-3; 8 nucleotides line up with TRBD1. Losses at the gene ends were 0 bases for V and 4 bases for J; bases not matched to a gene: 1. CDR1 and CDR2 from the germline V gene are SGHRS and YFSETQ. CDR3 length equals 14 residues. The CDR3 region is CASSLAQGADTQYF. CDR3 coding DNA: TGCGCCAGCAGCTTGGCACAGGGGGCAGATACGCAGTATTTT.

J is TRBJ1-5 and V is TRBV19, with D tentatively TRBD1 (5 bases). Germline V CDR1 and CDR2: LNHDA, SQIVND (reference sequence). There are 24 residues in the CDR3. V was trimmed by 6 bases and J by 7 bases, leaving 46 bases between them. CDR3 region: CASSPMGPLLSRGVRGARGQPQHF. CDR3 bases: TGTGCCAGTAGCCCCATGGGTCCCCTCCTCAGTCGGGGCGTCCGTGGGGCCCGGGGGCAGCCCCAGCATTTT.

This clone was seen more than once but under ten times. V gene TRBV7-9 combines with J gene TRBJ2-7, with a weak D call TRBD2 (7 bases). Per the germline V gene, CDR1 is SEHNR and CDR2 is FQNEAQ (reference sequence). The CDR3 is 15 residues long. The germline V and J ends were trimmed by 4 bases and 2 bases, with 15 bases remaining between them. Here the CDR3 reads CASSSMGGGPYEQYF. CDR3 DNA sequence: TGTGCCAGCAGCTCGATGGGGGGGGGCCCCTACGAGCAGTACTTC. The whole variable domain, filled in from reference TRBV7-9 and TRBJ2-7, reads DTGVSQNPRHKITKRGQNVTFRCDPISEHNRLYWYRQTLGQGPEFLTYFQNEAQLEKSRLLSDRFSAERPKGSFSTLEIQRTEQGDSAMYLCASSSMGGGPYEQYFGPGTRLTVT.

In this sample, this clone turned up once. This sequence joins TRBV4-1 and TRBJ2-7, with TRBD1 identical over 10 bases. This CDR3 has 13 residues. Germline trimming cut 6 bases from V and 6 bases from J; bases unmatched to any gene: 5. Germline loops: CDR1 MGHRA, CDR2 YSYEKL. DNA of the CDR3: TGCGCCAGCAGGGGACAGGGGTCGCTCGAGCAGTACTTC. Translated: CASRGQGSLEQYF.

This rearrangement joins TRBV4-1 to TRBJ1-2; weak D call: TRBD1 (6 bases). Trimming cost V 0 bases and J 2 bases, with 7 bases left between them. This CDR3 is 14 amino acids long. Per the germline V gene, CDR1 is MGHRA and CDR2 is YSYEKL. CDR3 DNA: TGCGCCAGCAGCCAAGAGACAGGCAACTATGGCTACACCTTC. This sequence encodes CASSQETGNYGYTF.

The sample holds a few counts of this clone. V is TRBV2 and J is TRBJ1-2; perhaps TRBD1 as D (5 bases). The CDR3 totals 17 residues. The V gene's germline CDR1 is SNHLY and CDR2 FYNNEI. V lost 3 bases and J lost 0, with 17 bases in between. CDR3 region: CASSDPYPGRANYGYTF. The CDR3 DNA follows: TGTGCCAGCAGTGACCCCTACCCAGGGAGAGCTAACTATGGCTACACCTTC.

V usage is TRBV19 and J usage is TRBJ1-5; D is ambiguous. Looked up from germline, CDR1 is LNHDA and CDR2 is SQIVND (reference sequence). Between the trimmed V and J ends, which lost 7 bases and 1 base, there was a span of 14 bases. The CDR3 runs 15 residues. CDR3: CASIPRPGSNQPQHF. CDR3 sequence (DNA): TGTGCCAGTATCCCCCGACCGGGAAGCAATCAGCCCCAGCATTTT. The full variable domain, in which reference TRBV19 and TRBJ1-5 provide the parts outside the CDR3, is DGGITQSPKYLFRKEGQNVTLSCEQNLNHDAMYWYRQDPGQGLRLIYYSQIVNDFQKGDIAEGYSVSREKKESFPLTVTSAQKNPTAFYLCASIPRPGSNQPQHFGDGTRLSIL.

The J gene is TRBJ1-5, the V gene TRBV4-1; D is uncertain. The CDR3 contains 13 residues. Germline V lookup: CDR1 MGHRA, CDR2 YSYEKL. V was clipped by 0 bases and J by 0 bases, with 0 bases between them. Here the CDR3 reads CASSQDSNQPQHF. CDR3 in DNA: TGCGCCAGCAGCCAAGATAGCAATCAGCCCCAGCATTTT.